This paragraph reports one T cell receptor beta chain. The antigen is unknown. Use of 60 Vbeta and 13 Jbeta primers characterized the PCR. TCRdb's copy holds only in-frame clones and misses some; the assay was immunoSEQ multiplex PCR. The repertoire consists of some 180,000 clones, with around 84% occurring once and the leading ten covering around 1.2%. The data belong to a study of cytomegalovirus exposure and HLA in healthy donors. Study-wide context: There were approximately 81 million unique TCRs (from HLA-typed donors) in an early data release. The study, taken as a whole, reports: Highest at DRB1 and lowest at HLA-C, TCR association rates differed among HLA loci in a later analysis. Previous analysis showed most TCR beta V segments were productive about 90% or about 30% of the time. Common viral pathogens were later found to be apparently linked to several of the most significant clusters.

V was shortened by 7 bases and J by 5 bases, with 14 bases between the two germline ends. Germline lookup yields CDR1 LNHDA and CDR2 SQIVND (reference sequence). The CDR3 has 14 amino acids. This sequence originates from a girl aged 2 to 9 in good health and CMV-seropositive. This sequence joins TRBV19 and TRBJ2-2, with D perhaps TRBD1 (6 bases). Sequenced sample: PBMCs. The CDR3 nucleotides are TGTGCCAGTAATAACAGGGAGAGAACCGGGGAGCTGTTTTTT. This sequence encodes CASNNRERTGELFF.